What follows are 26 T cell receptor beta chains derived from one specimen sequenced in a study of T cell responses to AZD1222 COVID-19 vaccine (dated by TCRdb to the early 2020s). Libraries were prepared through the immunoSEQ multiplex PCR assay. TCRdb carries this immuneACCESS record with in-frame sequences only. Its versions omit some clonotypes, under half of them owing to an unresolved V gene in the studies checked, with the rest unexplained. For this sample there are roughly 120,000 clones; 90% to 95% appear just once. The ten largest clonotypes hold 6% to 8% of the sample. Read against the paper, the sample's time point label means: baseline before first vaccination. Material: peripheral blood, obtained on day 0 of AZD1222 vaccination. The receptors were gathered from an adult in good health.

The chain combines TRBV3-1 (or the pseudogene TRBV3-2) with TRBJ2-7; 8 bases map to TRBD1. The germline gives CDR1 LGHDT, CDR2 YNNKEL (reference sequence). Unmatched junction bases numbered 4, after V lost 3 bases and J lost 3 bases. The CDR3 is 14 amino acids. The CDR3 loop reads CASSHHGQGYEQYF. In nucleotides, the CDR3 is TGTGCCAGCAGCCACCACGGACAGGGCTACGAGCAGTACTTC.

The table lists this clone with a few counts. The rearrangement joins TRBV5-8 to TRBJ1-1; D unclear. Germline values: CDR1 SGHTS, CDR2 YDEGEE. This CDR3 comprises 13 residues. V dropped 1 base and J dropped 1 base, with 5 bases sitting between them. CDR3 in DNA: TGTGCCAGCAGCTTGTGGGGGAACACTGAAGCTTTCTTT. Encoded protein: CASSLWGNTEAFF.

This clone was counted a single time. J is TRBJ2-1 and V is TRBV11-2, with 9 bases identical to TRBD2. Germline CDR1 is SGHAT and CDR2 is FQNNGV. This CDR3 contains 16 residues. The trim removed 4 bases at V and 9 bases at J, leaving 13 bases unmatched. CDR3 bases: TGTGCCAGCAGCTCGGGACTAGCAGTAGTTGTTCCTGAGCAGTTCTTC. Protein sequence: CASSSGLAVVVPEQFF.

The genes are TRBV12-5 and TRBJ2-7; a possible D gene is TRBD1 (6 bases). The CDR3 extends over 13 amino acids. Germline V gene data show CDR1 as LGHNT and CDR2 as FRNRAP. V was trimmed by 2 bases and J by 5 bases, leaving 10 bases between them. CDR3 bases: TGTGCTAGTGGTTTGCGGCAGGGGAACGAGCAGTACTTC. Amino acids: CASGLRQGNEQYF.

V and J are TRBV27 and TRBJ2-1, with 10 bases matching TRBD2. This CDR3 contains 14 residues. Germline lookup yields CDR1 MNHEY and CDR2 SMNVEV (reference sequence). V shed 5 bases, J shed 8 bases, and the junction held 6 bases outside the gene matches. The CDR3 region has the DNA TGTGCCAGCAGTCTAGCGGGAGTTTTCCATGAGCAGTTCTTC. Translation: CASSLAGVFHEQFF.

The rearrangement uses TRBV24-1 and TRBJ2-5, with 10 bases aligning to TRBD1. The V gene's germline CDR1 is KGHDR and CDR2 SFDVKD. The CDR3 consists of 15 residues. The junction had 3 bases not matched to a gene; V was cut back by 3 bases and J by 3 bases. The CDR3: CATSDPGTGEETQYF. The CDR3 DNA sequence: TGTGCCACCAGTGATCCCGGGACAGGGGAAGAGACCCAGTACTTC.

The chain couples TRBV29-1 to TRBJ1-2, with D perhaps matching TRBD1 (6 bases). This CDR3 region has 15 residues. Between the trimmed V and J ends, which lost 6 bases and 1 base, there was a span of 18 bases. Germline V gene lookup returns CDR1 SQVTM and CDR2 ANQGSEA. CDR3: CSVPTGTKNNYGYTF. The CDR3 bases are TGCAGCGTACCTACCGGGACAAAAAATAACTATGGCTACACCTTC.

The CDR3 protein is CASSWEGGREYEQYF. The CDR3 nucleotides are TGCGCCAGCAGTTGGGAAGGAGGGAGGGAATACGAGCAGTACTTC. This chain joins TRBV5-1 and TRBJ2-7, with 7 positions matching TRBD2. The trim removed 5 bases at V and 4 bases at J, leaving 12 bases unmatched. This CDR3 is 15 amino acids long. The V gene's germline CDR1 is SGHRS and CDR2 YFSETQ.

A note on this clone: The same CDR3 arises from other DNA sequences in this sample as well. CDR3: CATSRDLANYGYTF. Here the CDR3 DNA reads TGTGCCACCAGCAGAGATCTAGCTAACTATGGCTACACCTTC. The chain has TRBV15 and TRBJ1-2; unclear D gene. This CDR3 has 14 amino acids. Between the trimmed V and J ends, which lost 0 bases and 0 bases, there was a span of 5 bases. Per the germline V gene, CDR1 is LNHNV and CDR2 is YYDKDF (reference sequence).

CDR3 sequence reads: CASSPGTGKGNTIYF. The DNA of the CDR3 is TGTGCCAGCTCACCCGGGACAGGAAAAGGAAACACCATATATTTT. V usage is TRBV18 and J usage is TRBJ1-3; 8 nucleotides line up with TRBD1. The V gene end was trimmed by 3 bases and the J gene end by 4 bases; junction bases not matched to a gene: 5. CDR3 length: 15 residues. Germline CDR1 and CDR2: KGHSH and LQKENI.

V is TRBV19 and J is TRBJ1-1; D gene ambiguous. Germline V gene lookup returns CDR1 LNHDA and CDR2 SQIVND (reference sequence). This CDR3 is 14 amino acids long. V lost 2 bases to trimming and J lost 2 bases, with 9 bases between them. CDR3 in DNA: TGTGCCAGTAGTATATATGGAGTAAACACTGAAGCTTTCTTT. Translating gives CASSIYGVNTEAFF.

The rearrangement links TRBV4-1 to TRBJ1-2, with 9 bases fitting TRBD1. The V gene end was trimmed by 4 bases and the J gene end by 4 bases; junction bases not matched to a gene: 7. CDR1 and CDR2 (germline): MGHRA, YSYEKL. The CDR3 length is 15 residues. The CDR3 is CASSPGQGASYGYTF. DNA for the CDR3: TGCGCCAGCAGCCCGGGACAGGGCGCTTCCTATGGCTACACCTTC.

The rearrangement joins TRBV7-8 to TRBJ1-1, with a weak D call TRBD1 (5 bases). V lost 5 bases and J 1 base, leaving 11 bases between the germline ends. CDR1 and CDR2 (germline): SGHVS, FQNEAQ. The CDR3 runs 14 residues. The chain's CDR3 is CASSLLGGNTEAFF. The CDR3 DNA follows: TGTGCCAGCAGCCTTCTGGGGGGGAACACTGAAGCTTTCTTT.

The chain carries TRBV10-3 and TRBJ2-7; tentatively, D is TRBD2 (7 bases). V lost 2 bases to trimming and J lost 4 bases, with 15 bases between them. The CDR3 length is 15 residues. Germline lookup yields CDR1 ENHRY and CDR2 SYGVKD. CDR3 DNA sequence: TGTGCCATCAGTGAGCGGGAGGTAGGGGGTTACGAGCAGTACTTC. It encodes CAISEREVGGYEQYF.

In nucleotides, the CDR3 is TGTGCCAGCAGCGTAGCTACGGTCCCGACCTGGGGCTACACCTTC. Protein sequence: CASSVATVPTWGYTF. The rearrangement joins TRBV9 to TRBJ1-2; no firm D call. The V gene lost 0 bases and the J gene lost 8 bases, with 17 bases spanning the gap. Germline-derived CDR1 and CDR2 are SGDLS and YYNGEE. The CDR3 loop spans 15 amino acids.

The CDR3 DNA reads as TGTGCCAGCTCACCACCGCGGGAACTTCCATTCTTACCGCAAGAGACCCAGTACTTC. Encoded protein: CASSPPRELPFLPQETQYF. This chain uses TRBV18 with TRBJ2-5, with D possibly TRBD2 on 6 matching bases. V gave up 0 bases and J gave up 2 bases, with 22 bases separating them. The CDR3 has 19 amino acids. Germline V lookup: CDR1 KGHSH, CDR2 LQKENI.

This chain joins TRBV10-3 and TRBJ2-7, with D perhaps matching TRBD1 (6 bases). Trimming took 6 bases from V and 4 from J, leaving 19 bases between them. The germline V gene encodes CDR1 ENHRY and CDR2 SYGVKD. The CDR3 has 15 residues. The CDR3 DNA is TGTGCCATCAGAGATAAACCGGACAGTCAGTACGAGCAGTACTTC. Protein product: CAIRDKPDSQYEQYF.

The chain is built from TRBV9 and TRBJ1-3; 7 bases line up with TRBD1. With 3 bases clipped from V and 4 bases from J, the junction kept 7 bases outside the gene matches. Germline values: CDR1 SGDLS, CDR2 YYNGEE. This CDR3 has 15 amino acids. The DNA for the CDR3 is TGTGCCAGCAGCGCTGGCGGGACAGCCGGAAACACCATATATTTT. Translating gives CASSAGGTAGNTIYF.

The chain is built from TRBV6-5 and TRBJ1-5; D perhaps matches TRBD1 (6 bases). The CDR3 length is 13 residues. Trimming left V 6 bases short and J 7 bases short, with 13 bases between. Germline lookup yields CDR1 MNHEY and CDR2 SVGAGI. CDR3 residues: CASRADRWQPQHF. CDR3 DNA: TGTGCCAGCAGAGCGGACAGATGGCAGCCCCAGCATTTT.

Of note for this clone: Other nucleotide sequences from this sample produce the same CDR3. The rearrangement joins TRBV7-9 to TRBJ1-2; TRBD1 is a possible D gene (5 bases). This CDR3 has 15 residues. V was shortened by 1 base and J by 2 bases, with 11 bases between the two germline ends. Germline lookup yields CDR1 SEHNR and CDR2 FQNEAQ (reference sequence). In DNA, the CDR3 is TGTGCCAGCAGCTTAGGGTCGGCAGGGAACTATGGCTACACCTTC. Translated: CASSLGSAGNYGYTF.

V usage is TRBV23-1 and J usage is TRBJ1-4, with 8 nucleotides matching TRBD1. TRBV23-1 is recorded as an ORF, its role being uncertain. V gave up 9 bases and J gave up 5 bases; unmatched junction bases: 11. This CDR3 spans 15 amino acids. This chain's CDR3 is CARRHRGNLNEKLFF. As DNA, the CDR3 is TGCGCCAGGCGCCACAGGGGGAATCTCAATGAAAAACTGTTTTTT.

CDR3 nucleotides: TGTGCCAGCAGCTGGGACCCCCTCTATGGCTACACCTTC. Its protein is CASSWDPLYGYTF. This chain uses TRBV6-5 with TRBJ1-2; D might be TRBD1 (5 bases). This CDR3 region has 13 residues. V was clipped by 6 bases and J by 4 bases, with 12 bases between them. Germline CDR1 is MNHEY and CDR2 is SVGAGI.

The chain couples TRBV18 to TRBJ2-7; TRBD2 is a possible D gene (7 bases). Germline CDR1 reads KGHSH; CDR2 reads LQKENI. Deletions cut 5 bases from V and 0 bases from J, with 14 bases between. The CDR3 length is 15 residues. DNA of the CDR3: TGTGCCAGCTCATTCCCAGGGGACTACTCCTACGAGCAGTACTTC. Its translation: CASSFPGDYSYEQYF.

This clone was detected only once. This rearrangement joins TRBV15 to TRBJ2-1, with a tentative D call TRBD2 (6 bases). V was clipped by 1 base and J by 7 bases, with 17 bases between them. The CDR3 contains 16 residues. Germline loops: CDR1 LNHNV, CDR2 YYDKDF (reference sequence). The CDR3 DNA reads as TGTGCCACCAGCAGAGGAAGGGACCGGGGGATGAATGAGCAGTTCTTC. Translated, it gives CATSRGRDRGMNEQFF.

This rearrangement joins TRBV30 to TRBJ2-7; D is perhaps TRBD1 or TRBD2 (5 bases each). Trimming took 1 base from V and 2 from J, leaving 21 bases between them. The length of the CDR3 is 17 residues. Germline assignment: CDR1 GTSNPN and CDR2 SVGIG (reference sequence). Written as DNA, the CDR3 is TGTGCCTGGAGTGGTAGGGGTCTCCGGGACGGAGCCTACGAGCAGTACTTC. Translating it yields CAWSGRGLRDGAYEQYF.

The CDR3 sequence is CASSLNWNTEAFF. The CDR3 coding sequence is TGTGCCAGCAGCTTAAACTGGAACACTGAAGCTTTCTTT. V is TRBV11-3 and J is TRBJ1-1, with unresolved D. Germline V gene sequence: CDR1 SGHNT, CDR2 YENEEA. This CDR3 has 13 residues. V dropped 2 bases and J dropped 1 base, with 5 bases sitting between them.